The 11 T cell receptor beta chains reported below all come from one sample, sequenced in a study of T-cell reconstitution after alpha-beta-depleted transplantation in children. Unique molecular identifiers were incorporated during preparation of the TCRbeta library. TCRdb passed the PCR reads through MiXCR, listing each CDR3 protein once. The table lists roughly 610,000 distinct CDR3 sequences, approximately 10% of them singletons. Sequenced material: PBMCs from the stem cell graft donor, taken from the stem cell graft. These receptors were taken from a human donor who donated a stem cell graft to a child with acute myeloid leukemia.

This clonotype was detected only a few times. V and J are TRBV20-1 and TRBJ1-1, with D maybe TRBD1 (5 bases). The CDR3 loop spans 13 amino acids. The germline V and J ends were trimmed by 3 bases and 4 bases, with 12 bases remaining between them. CDR1 and CDR2 (germline): DFQATT, SNEGSKA (reference sequence). CDR3 in DNA: TGCAGTGCTAGGGCCAGGGTGGGCACTGAAGCTTTCTTT. Translating it yields CSARARVGTEAFF.

V usage is TRBV20-1 and J usage is TRBJ2-7; a weak D match, TRBD2 (6 bases). This CDR3 spans 15 amino acids. Germline V gene lookup returns CDR1 DFQATT and CDR2 SNEGSKA (reference sequence). Between the trimmed V and J ends, which lost 6 bases and 3 bases, there was a span of 21 bases. For the CDR3, the DNA is TGCAGTGCCGTCCCCCCGTCTAGCGCGGTCTACGAGCAGTACTTC. As protein: CSAVPPSSAVYEQYF.

The chain combines TRBV20-1 with TRBJ2-3; D tentatively reads TRBD1 or TRBD2 (7 bases each). V lost 6 bases and J lost 6, with 22 bases in between. This CDR3 is 15 amino acids long. Germline loops: CDR1 DFQATT, CDR2 SNEGSKA (reference sequence). DNA for the CDR3: TGCAGTGCCCAAAAAGGGAGGGGGCTGGCGGATACGCAGTATTTT. Translation: CSAQKGRGLADTQYF.

This clonotype has just a few counts. V gene TRBV12-3 or TRBV12-4 combines with J gene TRBJ2-1, with 11 bases aligning to TRBD1. The CDR3 has 16 amino acids. The V and J ends lost 5 bases and 9 bases, in that order; junction bases with no gene match: 12. The CDR3 nucleotides are TGTGCCAGCAGTAAAGCCCTCGGACAGGGGGCGGGTGAGCAGTTCTTC. Amino acids: CASSKALGQGAGEQFF.

This clonotype has just one count. The chain combines TRBV4-2 with TRBJ2-7, with TRBD2 matching over 9 bases. Germline lookup yields CDR1 LGHNA and CDR2 YNFKEQ. The CDR3 loop spans 19 amino acids. The J segment lost 0 bases and the V segment lost 4 bases, leaving 16 bases of the junction unmatched. CDR3 in DNA: TGTGCCAGCAGCCTTCGGGTCCCTAGCGGGACCCCGAGCTCCTACGAGCAGTACTTC. It translates to CASSLRVPSGTPSSYEQYF.

This clonotype was seen many times. V usage is TRBV3-1 and J usage is TRBJ1-6; no reliable D call. CDR1 and CDR2 from the germline V gene are LGHDT and YNNKEL (reference sequence). V lost 0 bases to trimming and J lost 6 bases, with 0 bases between them. The CDR3 has 12 residues. The CDR3 sequence is CASSQDNSPLHF. CDR3 nucleotides: TGTGCCAGCAGCCAAGATAATTCACCCCTCCACTTT.

This clonotype was counted only a few times. V and J are TRBV9 and TRBJ2-1, with a weak D call TRBD2 (5 bases). The CDR3 is made up of 12 amino acids. Trimming pared 2 bases from V and 10 bases from J, leaving 10 bases between. Germline V gene data show CDR1 as SGDLS and CDR2 as YYNGEE. The CDR3 here is CASSVSPGEQFF. CDR3 coding DNA: TGTGCCAGCAGCGTCTCCCCGGGGGAGCAGTTCTTC.

This chain joins TRBV6-5 and TRBJ2-7; 9 nucleotides align to TRBD1. The germline CDR1 and CDR2 sequences are MNHEY and SVGAGI. This CDR3 has 12 amino acids. V shed 6 bases, J shed 10 bases, and the junction held 7 bases outside the gene matches. CDR3 sequence reads: CASSSGTGNQYF. The CDR3 region has the DNA TGTGCCAGCAGCTCCGGGACAGGGAATCAGTACTTC.

Of note for this clonotype: The junction differs from germline at one of its ends, possibly a read error. The chain couples TRBV3-1 to TRBJ2-3; 13 nucleotides match TRBD2. Germline V gene data show CDR1 as LGHDT and CDR2 as YNNKEL (reference sequence). The CDR3 is 16 amino acids. The DNA of the CDR3 is TGTGCCTGCAGCCTACGACTAGCGGGAGGCCCAGATACGCAGTATTTT. Encoded protein: CACSLRLAGGPDTQYF.

The chain carries TRBV5-1 and TRBJ2-5, with TRBD2 matching 16 bases. The J segment lost 4 bases and the V segment lost 0 bases, leaving 9 bases of the junction unmatched. Germline V gene sequence: CDR1 SGHRS, CDR2 YFSETQ. The CDR3 runs to 19 residues. For the CDR3, the DNA is TGCGCCAGCAGCTTGGTGGGGACTAGCGGGAGGGAGAAACGAGAGACCCAGTACTTC. This sequence encodes CASSLVGTSGREKRETQYF. The complete variable domain, with remaining parts taken from reference TRBV5-1 and TRBJ2-5, reads KAGVTQTPRYLIKTRGQQVTLSCSPISGHRSVSWYQQTPGQGLQFLFEYFSETQRNKGNFPGRFSGRQFSNSRSEMNVSTLELGDSALYLCASSLVGTSGREKRETQYFGPGTRLLVL.

The gene calls are TRBV11-1 and TRBJ1-2; TRBD1 agrees at 8 bases. Germline CDR1 SGHAT, CDR2 FQDESV (reference sequence). The V and J ends lost 1 base and 6 bases, in that order; junction bases with no gene match: 7. The CDR3 is 15 amino acids. CDR3 sequence reads: CASSLGDRPRHGYTF. The CDR3, as DNA: TGTGCCAGCAGCTTAGGGGACAGGCCGCGCCATGGCTACACCTTC.